Following are 3 T cell receptor beta chains from one sample sequenced in a study of spatial heterogeneity in lung cancer. This sample's time point: sample taken at primary tumor resection. From tumor, nontumor lung or frozen PBMC, whole RNA was taken unsorted for sequencing. From the 5' RACE reads, TCRdb called clonotypes with MiXCR, one entry per CDR3 protein. The sample contains 13,000 or so distinct CDR3 sequences, roughly 3.9% of which appear only once. Sequenced material: PBMCs, taken at surgery. The receptors derive from a male donor with early-stage non-small cell lung cancer.

This clonotype was seen a handful of times. Since the library was made to target alpha chains, this beta chain is a stray read and its abundance is not meaningful. This sequence joins TRBV7-2 and TRBJ1-2, with D tentatively TRBD1 (6 bases). Germline lookup yields CDR1 SGHTA and CDR2 FQGNSA. This CDR3 is built from 14 residues. Trimming removed 1 base from V and 4 bases from J, with 10 bases in between. The CDR3 is CASSLGQGFYGYTF. The DNA for the CDR3 is TGTGCCAGCAGCTTAGGTCAGGGGTTCTATGGCTACACCTTC.

This clonotype was picked up many times. Since the library was made to target alpha chains, this beta chain is a stray read and its abundance is not meaningful. The V call is TRBV7-7, the J call TRBJ2-5; the D gene is possibly TRBD1 (6 bases). Germline V gives CDR1 SSHAT, CDR2 FNYEAQ (reference sequence). Trimming took 5 bases from V and 5 from J, leaving 12 bases between them. The CDR3 runs to 13 residues. In nucleotides, the CDR3 is TGTGCCAGCAGCACACAGGGTTACGAGACCCAGTACTTC. Amino acid sequence: CASSTQGYETQYF.

Ten or more counts support this clonotype. A library made for alpha chains picked up this beta chain off target, so its size means little. The gene calls are TRBV7-2 and TRBJ1-4, with 7 bases that match TRBD1. With 0 bases clipped from V and 7 bases from J, the junction kept 2 bases outside the gene matches. The CDR3 has 14 residues. The germline CDR1 and CDR2 sequences are SGHTA and FQGNSA. The DNA of the CDR3 is TGTGCCAGCAGCTTAGCAGGGGGCCGTGAAAAACTGTTTTTT. Translating gives CASSLAGGREKLFF.